This T cell receptor (beta chain) comes out of a study of vaccination and CD4 T cells after COVID-19. In regard to this clonotype: Its antigen is not known.

The study sequenced cultured CD4+ T cell DNA using the Oncomine TCR Beta short-read assay. Once CD4+ T cells had been cultured, genomic DNA was extracted from them. TCRdb reanalysed the PCR reads using MiXCR and keeps one entry per CDR3 protein. The sample has 9,000 to 13,000 distinct CDR3 sequences; 40% to 50% are singletons. Treatment noted: roughly 10-day PBMC culture with coronavirus spike peptide pools or control peptides (ViraFEST assay). At both days 3 and 7, half the medium was replaced with fresh IL-2 medium. From germline, CDR1 is SEHNR and CDR2 FQNEAQ (reference sequence). This CDR3 is 14 amino acids long. Trimming removed 1 base from V and 5 bases from J, with 9 bases in between.

The sample taken for sequencing was CD4+ T cells from blood, cultured in vitro. V and J are TRBV7-9 and TRBJ1-5; D uncertain. The sequence was obtained from a human donor who had recovered from COVID-19. In DNA, the CDR3 is TGTGCCAGCAGCTTAGATACAGTAGATCAGCCCCAGCATTTT. Its protein is CASSLDTVDQPQHF. The whole variable domain, remainder taken from reference TRBV7-9 and TRBJ1-5, is DTGVSQNPRHKITKRGQNVTFRCDPISEHNRLYWYRQTLGQGPEFLTYFQNEAQLEKSRLLSDRFSAERPKGSFSTLEIQRTEQGDSAMYLCASSLDTVDQPQHFGDGTRLSIL.